This note documents a single T cell receptor (beta chain) sequence. The sample belongs to a study of PD-L1 blockade in urothelial cancer. Every PCR got spiked synthetic TCR analog templates. The protocol was immunoSEQ multiplex PCR, while the TCRdb copy is restricted to in-frame clones and leaves out a portion. The sample holds about 38,000 clones, around 85% seen once. Sample time point: pretreatment peripheral blood. CDR3 size: 14 residues. V shed 4 bases and J shed 7 bases, with 15 bases lying between them. Germline V gene lookup returns CDR1 MNHEY and CDR2 SVGAGI. The chain carries TRBV6-5 and TRBJ2-3, with unresolved D. Sequenced here: PBMCs, sampled around atezolizumab (anti-PD-L1) treatment. The sequence derives from a man aged 80 or over with urothelial cancer. DNA for the CDR3: TGTGCCAGCAGTTCCGGCCGGAGAGGCAATACGCAGTATTTT. It translates to CASSSGRRGNTQYF.